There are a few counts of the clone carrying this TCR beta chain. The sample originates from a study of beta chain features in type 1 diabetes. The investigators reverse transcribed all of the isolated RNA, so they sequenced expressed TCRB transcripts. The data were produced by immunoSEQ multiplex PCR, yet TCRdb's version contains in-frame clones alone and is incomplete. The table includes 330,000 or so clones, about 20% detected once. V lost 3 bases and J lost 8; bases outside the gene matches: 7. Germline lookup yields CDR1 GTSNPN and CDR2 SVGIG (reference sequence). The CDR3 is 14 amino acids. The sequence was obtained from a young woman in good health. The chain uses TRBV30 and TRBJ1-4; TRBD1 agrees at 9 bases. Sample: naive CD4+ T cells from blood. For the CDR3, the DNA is TGTGCCTGGAGGGGGACAGGGTCGGGAGAAAAACTGTTTTTT. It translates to CAWRGTGSGEKLFF.